The source of this T cell receptor (beta chain) is a study of T cells after posttransplantation cyclophosphamide. Study conclusions and caveats: TRB overlap between skin or GI tissue T cells and blood was limited. Donor-recipient repertoire similarity was low at 1-2 months, rising over year one. Recipient CMV seropositivity and CMV reactivation strongly tracked TRB clonality.

Germline V CDR1 and CDR2: MDHEN, SYDVKM. The CDR3 runs to 14 residues. J was trimmed by 4 bases and V by 5 bases; bases with no gene match: 3. Using immunoSEQ multiplex PCR, the repertoire was profiled, and TCRdb retains in-frame clones only, with some absent. The sample holds approximately 13,000 clones, and no clone turns up only once. Cyclophosphamide on days +3 and +4 followed busulfan-fludarabine conditioning and a marrow graft. This clone was recorded many times. Its antigen remains unknown. Other DNA sequences within the sample encode an identical CDR3. The chain has TRBV28 and TRBJ1-5; 9 bases map to TRBD1. The source is a female patient aged 40 to 50 who received an allogeneic stem cell transplant from a related donor, was CMV-positive, and had no GVHD. Some of the T cells may derive from the graft donor. Sample: PBMCs, taken about 1,000 days after allogeneic stem cell transplant with posttransplant cyclophosphamide. CDR3 in DNA: TGTGCCAGCAGTCTGGGACAGGGAAATCAGCCCCAGCATTTT. Its protein is CASSLGQGNQPQHF.